The entry below describes one TCR beta chain. The target antigen is unknown. This entry comes from a study of T cells expressing NK-cell markers. Overall study context: The TCR beta repertoires originated in sorted CD3+CD56+NKG2C+, CD3+CD56+NKG2C- and CD3+CD56-NKG2C+ T cells. Within the sequenced cohort of eight donors, seven exhibited HCMV seropositivity and one was seronegative. The study's findings and limits: Dominance of the CD3+CD56-NKG2C+ fraction by these clonotypes also held in several donors.

TCRdb processed the 5' RACE reads again and assigns one entry to each CDR3 protein, with no DNA. The sample spans approximately 170,000 distinct CDR3 sequences; the ten largest clones claim 20% to 25%. This CDR3 spans 15 amino acids. Germline CDR1 and CDR2: MGHRA and YSYEKL. The source of this sequence is a man aged 18 to 69 in good health. The sequenced sample was blood T cells: a sorted CD56 or NKG2C T cell subset, CD4+ or CD8+ T cells, or bulk PBMC T cells (not recorded which). V is TRBV4-1 and J is TRBJ2-1; TCRdb's D call of TRBD1 is untestable without DNA. The chain's CDR3 is CASSRDRGLYNEQFF.